This note documents a single T cell receptor (beta chain) sequence. Clones were read by immunoSEQ multiplex PCR, and TCRdb kept only the in-frame ones, dropping some. The table lists around 300,000 clones, roughly nine tenths of them singletons. The CDR3 covers 16 residues. The V gene end was trimmed by 2 bases and the J gene end by 8 bases; junction bases not matched to a gene: 5. Germline CDR1 SEHNR, CDR2 FQNEAQ (reference sequence). Everyone who took part was about 18 to 89 years old, and they came from some 23 US areas. Recovered status applied to Cohort 3 donors who had two consecutive negative PCRs. It also applied to those with clearance or with symptom resolution. The data were taken from a study of blood T cell repertoires in COVID-19. Study background: COVID-19 samples, acute and convalescent, were from the United States, Italy and Spain.

Sequenced: PBMCs or T cells enriched from blood (not recorded which). The origin of this receptor is a young woman who had recovered from COVID-19. The chain employs TRBV7-9 and TRBJ2-3; 15 bases align to TRBD2. The CDR3 sequence: CASSLLGLAGGGTQYF. CDR3 DNA sequence: TGTGCCAGCAGCTTATTGGGACTAGCGGGGGGCGGTACGCAGTATTTT.